What follows is one TCR beta chain and its context. Its antigen is as yet unknown. Germline values: CDR1 MNHEY, CDR2 SVGAGI. This CDR3 region has 13 residues. Trimming stripped 2 bases from V and 5 bases from J, with 9 bases between. These data belong to a study of early stage breast cancer tumors. Each sample had two DNA replicates, 0.5 ug blood or around 1.5 ug tissue. Clones were sequenced by immunoSEQ multiplex PCR, and TCRdb holds only the in-frame ones, with some missing. The sample holds some 30,000 clones, around four fifths seen once. Study-wide results and caveats: Compared with adjacent normal breast tissue, tumors showed about 2.3-fold greater T cell density and higher clonality. Most shared enriched TCRB sequences were commonly generated ones.

This clonotype was sampled from a person aged 45 to 59 with breast cancer. Sequenced sample: blood. The gene calls are TRBV6-5 and TRBJ1-1; no clear D gene. The DNA for the CDR3 is TGTGCCAGCAGTTACCAGGTGGGGACTGAAGCTTTCTTT. Protein: CASSYQVGTEAFF.